This T cell receptor (beta chain) was sequenced during a study of shared clonotypes between healthy human individuals. Germline CDR1 is ENHRY and CDR2 is SYGVKD. The J segment lost 5 bases and the V segment lost 6 bases, leaving 7 bases of the junction unmatched. The CDR3 consists of 14 residues. The table came from immunoSEQ multiplex PCR; TCRdb's copy has only in-frame clones and leaves some out. Of some 790,000 clones detected, just under 75% appear once; the ten largest clones hold roughly 1.8%. Material for sequencing was memory CD4+ T cells sorted from blood. Subset reported: CD45RA-negative fraction. The source of this sequence is a woman aged 30 to 39 in good health. The chain recombines TRBV10-3 with TRBJ2-7; 10 bases fit TRBD1. The chain's CDR3 is CAISPGTGVDEQYF. CDR3 DNA: TGTGCCATCAGCCCCGGGACAGGGGTCGACGAGCAGTACTTC.